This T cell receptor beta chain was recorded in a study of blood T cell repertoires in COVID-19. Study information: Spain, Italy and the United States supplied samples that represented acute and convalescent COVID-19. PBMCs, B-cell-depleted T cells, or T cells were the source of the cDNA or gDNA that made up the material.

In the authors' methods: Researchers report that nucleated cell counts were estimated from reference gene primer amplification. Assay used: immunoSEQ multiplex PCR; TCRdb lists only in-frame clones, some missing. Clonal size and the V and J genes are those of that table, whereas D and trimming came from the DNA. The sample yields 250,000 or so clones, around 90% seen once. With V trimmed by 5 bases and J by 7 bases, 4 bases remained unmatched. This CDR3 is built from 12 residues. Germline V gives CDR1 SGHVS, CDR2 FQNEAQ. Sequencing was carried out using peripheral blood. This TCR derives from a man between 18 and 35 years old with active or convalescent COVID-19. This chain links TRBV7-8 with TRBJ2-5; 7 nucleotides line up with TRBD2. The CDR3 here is CASSRGEGTQYF. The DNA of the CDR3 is TGTGCCAGCAGCCGCGGGGAGGGGACCCAGTACTTC.